This TCR beta chain originates from a study of cytomegalovirus exposure and HLA in healthy donors. The V gene's germline CDR1 is LGHNA and CDR2 YNFKEQ. J gave up 4 bases and V 3 bases, and 5 bases lay outside the gene matches. This CDR3 is built from 16 residues. Sequenced by immunoSEQ multiplex PCR; TCRdb stores in-frame clones only, minus some. Of 350,000 or so clones in the sample, 86% are singletons; the top ten hold about 0.91%. V usage is TRBV4-2 and J usage is TRBJ2-7, with 14 nucleotides matching TRBD2. This sequence was found in a woman between 18 and 29 years old in good health and CMV-seronegative. Material for sequencing was PBMCs. DNA of the CDR3: TGTGCCAGCAGCCACCCGGGACTAGCGGGAGAGTACGAGCAGTACTTC. The encoded protein is CASSHPGLAGEYEQYF.